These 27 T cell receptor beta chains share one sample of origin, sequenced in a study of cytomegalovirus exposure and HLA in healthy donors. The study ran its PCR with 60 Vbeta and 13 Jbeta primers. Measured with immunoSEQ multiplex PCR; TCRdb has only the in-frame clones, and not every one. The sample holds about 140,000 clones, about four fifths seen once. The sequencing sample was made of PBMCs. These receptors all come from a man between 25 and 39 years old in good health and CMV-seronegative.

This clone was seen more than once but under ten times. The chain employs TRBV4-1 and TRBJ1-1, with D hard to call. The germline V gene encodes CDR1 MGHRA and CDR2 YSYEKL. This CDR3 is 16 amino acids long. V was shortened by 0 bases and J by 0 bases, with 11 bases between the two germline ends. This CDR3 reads CASSQDRISVNTEAFF. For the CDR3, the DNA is TGCGCCAGCAGCCAAGATCGTATTTCGGTGAACACTGAAGCTTTCTTT.

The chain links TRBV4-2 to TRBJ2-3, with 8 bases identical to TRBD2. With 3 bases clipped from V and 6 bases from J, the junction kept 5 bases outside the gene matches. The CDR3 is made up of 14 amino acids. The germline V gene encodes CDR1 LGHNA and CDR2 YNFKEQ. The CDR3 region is CASSQDSGKDTQYF. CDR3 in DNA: TGTGCCAGCAGCCAGGATAGCGGGAAGGATACGCAGTATTTT.

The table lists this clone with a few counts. The CDR3 DNA reads as TGTGCCAGCAGTACACAGGAGAACACTGAAGCTTTCTTT. It encodes CASSTQENTEAFF. The rearrangement joins TRBV2 to TRBJ1-1, with a weak D call TRBD1 (5 bases). The germline CDR1 and CDR2 sequences are SNHLY and FYNNEI. V was trimmed by 5 bases and J by 1 base, leaving 8 bases between them. The CDR3 length is 13 residues.

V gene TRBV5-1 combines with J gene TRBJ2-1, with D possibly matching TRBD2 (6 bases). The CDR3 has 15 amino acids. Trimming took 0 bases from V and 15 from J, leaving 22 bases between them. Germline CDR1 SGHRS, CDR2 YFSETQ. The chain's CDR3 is CASSLVGGSGSVLFF. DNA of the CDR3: TGCGCCAGCAGCTTGGTAGGAGGGAGTGGCTCCGTTTTGTTCTTC.

The CDR3 protein is CASSLVGRGVTEAFF. CDR3 sequence (DNA): TGCGCCAGCAGCTTGGTAGGCAGGGGGGTCACTGAAGCTTTCTTT. This sequence joins TRBV5-1 and TRBJ1-1; 7 positions agree with TRBD1. Germline V gene lookup returns CDR1 SGHRS and CDR2 YFSETQ. The trim removed 0 bases at V and 4 bases at J, leaving 6 bases unmatched. This CDR3 has 15 residues.

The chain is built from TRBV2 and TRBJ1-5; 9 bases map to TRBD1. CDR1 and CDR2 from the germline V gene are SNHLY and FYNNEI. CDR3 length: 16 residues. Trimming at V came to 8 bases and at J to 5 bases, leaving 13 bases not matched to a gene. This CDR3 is CASLGTVGTGHQPQHF. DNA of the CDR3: TGTGCCAGCCTCGGGACGGTTGGGACAGGGCATCAGCCCCAGCATTTT.

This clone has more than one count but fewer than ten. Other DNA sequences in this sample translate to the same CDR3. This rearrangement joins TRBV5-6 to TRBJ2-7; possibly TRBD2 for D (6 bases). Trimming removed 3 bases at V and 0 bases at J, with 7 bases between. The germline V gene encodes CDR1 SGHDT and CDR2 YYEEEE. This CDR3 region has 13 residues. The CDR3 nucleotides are TGTGCCAGCAGCTCGGGGGACTCCTACGAGCAGTACTTC. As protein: CASSSGDSYEQYF.

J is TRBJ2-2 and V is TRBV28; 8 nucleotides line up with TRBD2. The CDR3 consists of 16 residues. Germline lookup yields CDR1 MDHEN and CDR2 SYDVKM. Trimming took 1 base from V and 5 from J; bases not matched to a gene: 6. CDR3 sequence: CASSLSGTRGTGELFF. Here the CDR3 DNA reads TGTGCCAGCAGTTTATCCGGGACTAGAGGGACCGGGGAGCTGTTTTTT. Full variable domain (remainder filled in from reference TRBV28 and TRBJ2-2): DVKVTQSSRYLVKRTGEKVFLECVQDMDHENMFWYRQDPGLGLRLIYFSYDVKMKEKGDIPEGYSVSREKKERFSLILESASTNQTSMYLCASSLSGTRGTGELFFGEGSRLTVL.

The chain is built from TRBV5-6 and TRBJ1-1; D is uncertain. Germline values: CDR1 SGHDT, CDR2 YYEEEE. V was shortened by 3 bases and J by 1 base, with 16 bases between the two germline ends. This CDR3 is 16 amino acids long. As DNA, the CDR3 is TGTGCCAGCAGCTCGGGATACCCGAGTACGAACACTGAAGCTTTCTTT. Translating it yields CASSSGYPSTNTEAFF.

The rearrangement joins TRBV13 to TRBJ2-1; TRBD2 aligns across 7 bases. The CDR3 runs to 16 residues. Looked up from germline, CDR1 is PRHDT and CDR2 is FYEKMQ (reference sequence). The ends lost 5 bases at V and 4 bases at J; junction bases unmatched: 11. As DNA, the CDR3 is TGTGCCAGCAGCCCTCTCACGGGAGGTCAATACAATGAGCAGTTCTTC. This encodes CASSPLTGGQYNEQFF.

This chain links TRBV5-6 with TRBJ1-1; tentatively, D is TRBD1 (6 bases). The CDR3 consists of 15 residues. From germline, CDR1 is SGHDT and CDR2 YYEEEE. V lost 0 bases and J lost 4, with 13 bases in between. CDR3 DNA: TGTGCCAGCAGCTTGGCCAGGGGAAGTGGCACTGAAGCTTTCTTT. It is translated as CASSLARGSGTEAFF.

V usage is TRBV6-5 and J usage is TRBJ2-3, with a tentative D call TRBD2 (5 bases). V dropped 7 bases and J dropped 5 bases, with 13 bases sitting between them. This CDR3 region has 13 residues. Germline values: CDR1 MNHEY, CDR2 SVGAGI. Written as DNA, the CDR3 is TGTGCCAGCACCCATGAGGGTTTAGATACGCAGTATTTT. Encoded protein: CASTHEGLDTQYF.

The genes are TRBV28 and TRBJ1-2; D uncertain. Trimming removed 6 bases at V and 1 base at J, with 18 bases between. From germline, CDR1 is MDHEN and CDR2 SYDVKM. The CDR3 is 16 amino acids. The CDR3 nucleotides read TGTGCCAGCAGGTACAGCTCACCTCCTCTTAACTATGGCTACACCTTC. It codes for CASRYSSPPLNYGYTF.

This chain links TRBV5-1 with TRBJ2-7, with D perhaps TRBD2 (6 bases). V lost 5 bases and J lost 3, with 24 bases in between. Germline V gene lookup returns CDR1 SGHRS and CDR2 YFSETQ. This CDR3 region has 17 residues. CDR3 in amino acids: CASREVSGLTRYYEQYF. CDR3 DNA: TGCGCCAGCAGGGAGGTTTCAGGACTAACCCGCTACTACGAGCAGTACTTC.

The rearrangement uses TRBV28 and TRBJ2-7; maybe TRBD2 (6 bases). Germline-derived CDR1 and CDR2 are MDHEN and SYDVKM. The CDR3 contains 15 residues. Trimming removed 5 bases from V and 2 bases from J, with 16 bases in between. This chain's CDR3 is CASSRQLGTPYEQYF. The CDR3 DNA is TGTGCCAGCAGTCGTCAGTTGGGGACTCCCTACGAGCAGTACTTC.

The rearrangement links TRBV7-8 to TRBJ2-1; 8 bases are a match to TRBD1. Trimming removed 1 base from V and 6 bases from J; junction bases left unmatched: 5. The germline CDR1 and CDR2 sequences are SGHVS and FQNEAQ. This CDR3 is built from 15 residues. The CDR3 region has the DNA TGTGCCAGCAGCTTAGGGGGACAGGTCTTCAATGAGCAGTTCTTC. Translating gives CASSLGGQVFNEQFF.

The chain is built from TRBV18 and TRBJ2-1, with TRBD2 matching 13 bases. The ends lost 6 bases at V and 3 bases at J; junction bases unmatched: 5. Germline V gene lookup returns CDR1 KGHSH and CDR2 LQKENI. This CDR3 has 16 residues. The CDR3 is CASSPTSGGNYNEQFF. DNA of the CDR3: TGTGCCAGCTCGCCGACTAGCGGGGGGAACTACAATGAGCAGTTCTTC.

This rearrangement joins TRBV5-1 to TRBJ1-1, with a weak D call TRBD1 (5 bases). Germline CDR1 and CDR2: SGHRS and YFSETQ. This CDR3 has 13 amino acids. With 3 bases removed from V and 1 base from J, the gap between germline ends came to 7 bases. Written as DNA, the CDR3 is TGCGCCAGCAGCTCCCAGGGGAACACTGAAGCTTTCTTT. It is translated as CASSSQGNTEAFF.

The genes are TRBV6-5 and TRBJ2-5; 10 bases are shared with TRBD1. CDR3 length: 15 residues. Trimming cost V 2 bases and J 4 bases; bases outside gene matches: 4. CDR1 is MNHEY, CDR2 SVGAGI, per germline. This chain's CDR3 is CASSYTRTGGETQYF. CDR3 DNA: TGTGCCAGCAGTTACACCAGGACAGGGGGAGAGACCCAGTACTTC.

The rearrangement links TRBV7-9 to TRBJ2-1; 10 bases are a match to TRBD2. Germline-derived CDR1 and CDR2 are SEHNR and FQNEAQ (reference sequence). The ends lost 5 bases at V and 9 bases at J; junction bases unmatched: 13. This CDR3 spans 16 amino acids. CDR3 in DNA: TGTGCCAGCAGCCCCCGGGGACTAGCGTTTCCGACTGAGCAGTTCTTC. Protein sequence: CASSPRGLAFPTEQFF.

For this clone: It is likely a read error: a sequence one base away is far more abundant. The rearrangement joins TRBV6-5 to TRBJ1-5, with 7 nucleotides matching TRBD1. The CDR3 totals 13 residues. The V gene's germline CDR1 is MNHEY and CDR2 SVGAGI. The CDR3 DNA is TGTGCCAGCGTTCGGCAGGGGGATCAGCCCCAGAATTTT. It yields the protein CASVRQGDQPQNF.

The CDR3 spells CASTNRGANYGYTF. For the CDR3, the DNA is TGTGCCAGCACTAACAGGGGAGCTAACTATGGCTACACCTTC. The chain is built from TRBV2 and TRBJ1-2, with 7 nucleotides matching TRBD1. The CDR3 has 14 residues. The V gene's germline CDR1 is SNHLY and CDR2 FYNNEI. The ends lost 7 bases at V and 0 bases at J; junction bases unmatched: 5.

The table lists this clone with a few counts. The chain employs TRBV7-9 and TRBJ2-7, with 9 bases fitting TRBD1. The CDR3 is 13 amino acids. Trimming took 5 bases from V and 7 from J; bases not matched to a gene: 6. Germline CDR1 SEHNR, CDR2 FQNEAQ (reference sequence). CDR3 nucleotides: TGTGCCAGCAGCGGGACAGGGAGGAGAGAGCAGTACTTC. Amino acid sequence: CASSGTGRREQYF.

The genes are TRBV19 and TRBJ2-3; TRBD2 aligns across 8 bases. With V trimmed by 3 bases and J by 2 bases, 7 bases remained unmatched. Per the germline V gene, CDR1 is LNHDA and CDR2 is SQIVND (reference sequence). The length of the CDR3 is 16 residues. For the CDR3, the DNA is TGTGCCAGTAGTATGTTTCGCGGGGGGTTCACAGATACGCAGTATTTT. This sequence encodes CASSMFRGGFTDTQYF. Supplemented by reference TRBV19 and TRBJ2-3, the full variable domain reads DGGITQSPKYLFRKEGQNVTLSCEQNLNHDAMYWYRQDPGQGLRLIYYSQIVNDFQKGDIAEGYSVSREKKESFPLTVTSAQKNPTAFYLCASSMFRGGFTDTQYFGPGTRLTVL.

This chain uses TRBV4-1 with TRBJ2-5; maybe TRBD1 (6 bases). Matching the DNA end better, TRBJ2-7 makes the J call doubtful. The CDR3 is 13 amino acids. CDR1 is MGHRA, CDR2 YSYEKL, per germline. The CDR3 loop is CASSQDVGGEQYF. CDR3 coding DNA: TGCGCCAGCAGCCAAGATGTAGGGGGCGAGCAGTACTTC.

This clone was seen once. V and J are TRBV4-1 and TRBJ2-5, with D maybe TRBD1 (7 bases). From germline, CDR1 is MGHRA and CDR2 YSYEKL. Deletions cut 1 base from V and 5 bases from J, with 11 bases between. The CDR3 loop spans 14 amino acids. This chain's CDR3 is CASSQVQGGETQYF. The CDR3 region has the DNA TGCGCCAGCAGCCAAGTGCAGGGGGGCGAGACCCAGTACTTC.

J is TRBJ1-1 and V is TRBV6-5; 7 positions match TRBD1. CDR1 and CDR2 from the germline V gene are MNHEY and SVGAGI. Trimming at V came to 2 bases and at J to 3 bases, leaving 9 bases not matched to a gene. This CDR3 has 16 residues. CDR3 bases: TGTGCCAGCAGTTACAGGTTTGACAGGGCTGACACTGAAGCTTTCTTT. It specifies CASSYRFDRADTEAFF.